This T cell receptor (beta chain) comes out of a study of CD4 and CD8 cells across lung adenocarcinoma regions. Donors had localized lung adenocarcinoma, a non-small cell lung cancer. TCRdb re-called the PCR reads through MiXCR, storing one row per CDR3 protein. The profile shows 9,500 to 12,000 distinct CDR3 sequences, about 53% of them singletons. The CDR3 is 14 residues long. Germline V lookup: CDR1 MNHEY, CDR2 SMNVEV (reference sequence). This rearrangement joins TRBV27 to TRBJ2-3; TRBD2 agrees at 9 bases. The J call may not be correct, given that the DNA end is closer to TRBJ2-7. The sample was CD4+ T cells from the center of a lung tumor. This TCR derives from a male donor with lung adenocarcinoma. The CD4 and CD8 labels of this study may be unreliable. The CDR3, as DNA: TGTGCGGGGAGCGGGACTAGCCGGCCCGAGACGCAGTACTTC. This encodes CAGSGTSRPETQYF.